These 11 T cell receptor beta chains were all obtained from the same sample, sequenced in a study of post-analysis software for immune sequencing data. Study-wide points: In patients, TRBV5-6, TRBV5-1 and TRBV20-1 belonged to four or five TRBV segments found more frequently than in controls.

These receptors' targets are unknown. Unique-molecular-identifier-tagged TCR beta cDNA libraries were used. TCRdb recomputed calls from the PCR reads with MiXCR, one row per CDR3 protein. The sample has some 260,000 distinct CDR3 sequences; less than 40% are singletons. Sequences were obtained from blood. The receptor set was obtained from a girl aged 5-17 years with multiple sclerosis.

This clonotype was counted ten times or more. V gene TRBV7-9 combines with J gene TRBJ1-4, with D maybe TRBD1 (6 bases). V lost 5 bases, J lost 5 bases, and 18 bases lay in between. CDR1 is SEHNR and CDR2 is FQNEAQ in the germline V gene (reference sequence). The CDR3 is 16 residues long. The CDR3 region is CASSQGTGTRNEKLFF. The CDR3 nucleotides are TGTGCCAGCAGCCAAGGCACCGGGACAAGAAATGAAAAACTGTTTTTT.

This clonotype has a count of ten or more. In DNA, the CDR3 is TGCGCCAGCAGGACAGGGGATTCACCCCTCCACTTT. Translating gives CASRTGDSPLHF. V is TRBV5-1 and J is TRBJ1-6; 8 bases align to TRBD1. This CDR3 has 12 residues. CDR1 is SGHRS, CDR2 YFSETQ, per germline. Trimming cost V 5 bases and J 8 bases; bases outside gene matches: 0.

This chain uses TRBV20-1 with TRBJ2-7, with 8 bases aligning to TRBD2. Trimming cost V 3 bases and J 5 bases; bases outside gene matches: 15. The CDR3 covers 16 residues. Per germline, CDR1 DFQATT and CDR2 SNEGSKA (reference sequence). CDR3 sequence reads: CSASPHVAGIAHEQYF. The CDR3 bases are TGCAGTGCTAGTCCCCACGTAGCGGGAATCGCCCACGAGCAGTACTTC.

This clonotype has a handful of counts. A junction end diverges from the germline sequence, so it may reflect a read error. V and J are TRBV20-1 and TRBJ1-2; D remains ambiguous. Germline CDR1 DFQATT, CDR2 SNEGSKA (reference sequence). The CDR3 consists of 13 residues. In nucleotides, the CDR3 is TGCAGTGCTAAGCTGGGGAGAAACTATGACTACACCTTC. Its translation is CSAKLGRNYDYTF.

Ten or more counts support this clonotype. The rearrangement joins TRBV3-1 to TRBJ2-3; 9 bases fit TRBD2. Germline V CDR1 and CDR2: LGHDT, YNNKEL (reference sequence). J was trimmed by 6 bases and V by 0 bases; bases with no gene match: 7. The CDR3 sequence is 16 residues long. The CDR3 nucleotides read TGTGCCAGCAGCCAAGATCTAGCGGGGCCCGGGGATACGCAGTATTTT. Amino acid sequence: CASSQDLAGPGDTQYF.

This clonotype was counted a few times. The V and J genes are TRBV12-3 or TRBV12-4 and TRBJ1-1; D is unclear. V was shortened by 0 bases and J by 12 bases, with 17 bases between the two germline ends. CDR3 length: 14 residues. CDR3 nucleotides: TGTGCCAGCAGTTTAGCGCGGCAAAAGAGTGACACTTTCTTT. Protein: CASSLARQKSDTFF.

The genes are TRBV6-5 and TRBJ1-1, with D perhaps matching TRBD1 (5 bases). This CDR3 has 16 amino acids. With 4 bases removed from V and 2 bases from J, the gap between germline ends came to 17 bases. Per the germline V gene, CDR1 is MNHEY and CDR2 is SVGAGI. This CDR3 reads CASSFLNYRSNTEAFF. In nucleotides, the CDR3 is TGTGCCAGCAGTTTCTTAAATTACAGGAGTAACACTGAAGCTTTCTTT.

The chain is built from TRBV12-3 or TRBV12-4 and TRBJ2-5, with 9 bases identical to TRBD1. V lost 6 bases and J lost 11; bases outside the gene matches: 13. This CDR3 region has 14 residues. CDR3 sequence (DNA): TGTGCCAGCAGCCCGGGACAGGGTCCCGAGGAGCAGTACTTC. Translated, it gives CASSPGQGPEEQYF.

On this clonotype: One end of the junction does not line up with germline, which may come from a read error. V usage is TRBV5-1 and J usage is TRBJ2-1; D is perhaps TRBD2 (6 bases). Germline V gene data show CDR1 as SGHRS and CDR2 as YFSETQ. The CDR3 extends over 14 amino acids. CDR3 nucleotide sequence: TGCGTCAGCAGCCCTGGCGCGGGGTGGGATGAGCAGTTCTTC. Translating gives CVSSPGAGWDEQFF.

The rearrangement uses TRBV7-9 and TRBJ2-4; TRBD1 agrees at 9 bases. The junction had 4 bases not matched to a gene; V was cut back by 5 bases and J by 8 bases. Germline CDR1 SEHNR, CDR2 FQNEAQ (reference sequence). This CDR3 contains 13 residues. CDR3 in amino acids: CASSVQGADIQYF. The CDR3, as DNA: TGTGCCAGCAGCGTACAGGGGGCCGACATTCAGTACTTC.

This clonotype was detected a few times. J is TRBJ2-2 and V is TRBV12-3 or TRBV12-4, with 7 bases matching TRBD2. This CDR3 spans 15 amino acids. Unmatched junction bases numbered 5, after V lost 4 bases and J lost 3 bases. CDR3 sequence reads: CASSSRTRYTGELFF. The CDR3, as DNA: TGTGCCAGCAGTTCAAGGACTAGATACACCGGGGAGCTGTTTTTT.